This T cell receptor beta chain originates from a study of OX40 agonist ivuxolimab in advanced cancers. Study-wide background: Intravenous ivuxolimab was administered to patients every 2 weeks at 0.01 to 10 mg/kg.

CDR3 length: 12 residues. Trimming removed 5 bases from V and 14 bases from J, with 13 bases in between. CDR1 is MGHRA and CDR2 is YSYEKL in the germline V gene. TCRdb keeps only in-frame clones here, not all; method: immunoSEQ multiplex PCR. The table lists roughly 56,000 clones, about 86% of them singletons. Overall study results and limits: Partial responders at 0.1-3.0 mg/kg had among the lowest clonal expansion.

As concerns this clone: Antigen: not known.

The receptor was derived from an adult with an advanced solid tumor such as melanoma, head and neck, liver or kidney cancer. The genes are TRBV4-1 and TRBJ1-6; no firm D call. Sequenced material: CD4+ or CD8+ T cells sorted from blood, taken in a trial of the OX40 agonist ivuxolimab. The CDR3 is CASSTSGRSLHF. CDR3 sequence (DNA): TGCGCCAGCAGCACAAGCGGTAGATCCCTCCACTTT.